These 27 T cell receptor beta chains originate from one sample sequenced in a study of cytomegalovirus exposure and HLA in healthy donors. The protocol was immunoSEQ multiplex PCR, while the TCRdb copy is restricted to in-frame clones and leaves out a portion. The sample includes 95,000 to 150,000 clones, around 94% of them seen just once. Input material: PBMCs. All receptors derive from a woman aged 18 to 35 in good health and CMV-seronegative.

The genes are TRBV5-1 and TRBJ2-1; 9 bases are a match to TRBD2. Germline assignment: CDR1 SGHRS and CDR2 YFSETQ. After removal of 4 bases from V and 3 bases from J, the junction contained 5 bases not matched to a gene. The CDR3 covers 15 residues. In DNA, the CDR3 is TGCGCCAGCAGCGCAGCGGGAGGCGTCTACAATGAGCAGTTCTTC. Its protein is CASSAAGGVYNEQFF.

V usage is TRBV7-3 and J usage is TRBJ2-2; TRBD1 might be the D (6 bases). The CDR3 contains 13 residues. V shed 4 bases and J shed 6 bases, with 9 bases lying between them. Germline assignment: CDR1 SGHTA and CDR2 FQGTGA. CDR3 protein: CASSSRGPGELFF. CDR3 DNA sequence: TGTGCCAGCAGCTCCAGGGGACCCGGGGAGCTGTTTTTT.

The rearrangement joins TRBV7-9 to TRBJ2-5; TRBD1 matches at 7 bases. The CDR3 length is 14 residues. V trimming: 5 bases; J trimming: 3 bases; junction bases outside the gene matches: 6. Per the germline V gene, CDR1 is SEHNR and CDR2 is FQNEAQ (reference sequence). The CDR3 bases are TGTGCCAGCAGCCGTTCCGGGACAGAAGAGACCCAGTACTTC. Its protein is CASSRSGTEETQYF. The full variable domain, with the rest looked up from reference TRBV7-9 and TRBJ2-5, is DTGVSQNPRHKITKRGQNVTFRCDPISEHNRLYWYRQTLGQGPEFLTYFQNEAQLEKSRLLSDRFSAERPKGSFSTLEIQRTEQGDSAMYLCASSRSGTEETQYFGPGTRLLVL.

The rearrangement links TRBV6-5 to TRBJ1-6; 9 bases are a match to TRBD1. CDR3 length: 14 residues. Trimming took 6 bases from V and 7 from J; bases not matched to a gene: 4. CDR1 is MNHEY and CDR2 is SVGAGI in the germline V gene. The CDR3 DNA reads TGTGCCAGCAGGGGACAGGGAACAAATTCACCCCTCCACTTT. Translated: CASRGQGTNSPLHF.

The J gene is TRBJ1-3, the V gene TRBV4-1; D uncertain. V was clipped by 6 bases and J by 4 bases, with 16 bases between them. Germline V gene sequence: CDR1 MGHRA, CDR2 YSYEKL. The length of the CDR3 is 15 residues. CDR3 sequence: CASRGFEASGNTIYF. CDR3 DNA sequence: TGCGCCAGCAGGGGTTTCGAGGCTTCCGGAAACACCATATATTTT.

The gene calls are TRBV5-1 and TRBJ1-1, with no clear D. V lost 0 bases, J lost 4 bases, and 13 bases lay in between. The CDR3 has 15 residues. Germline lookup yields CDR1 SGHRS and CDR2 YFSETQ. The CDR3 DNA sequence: TGCGCCAGCAGCTTGGGTTCGGGAGGCTCCACTGAAGCTTTCTTT. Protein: CASSLGSGGSTEAFF. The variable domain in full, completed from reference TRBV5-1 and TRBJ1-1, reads KAGVTQTPRYLIKTRGQQVTLSCSPISGHRSVSWYQQTPGQGLQFLFEYFSETQRNKGNFPGRFSGRQFSNSRSEMNVSTLELGDSALYLCASSLGSGGSTEAFFGQGTRLTVV.

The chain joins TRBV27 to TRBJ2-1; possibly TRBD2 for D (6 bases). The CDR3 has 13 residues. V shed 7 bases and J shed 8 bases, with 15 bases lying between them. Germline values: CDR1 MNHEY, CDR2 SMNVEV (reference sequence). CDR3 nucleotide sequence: TGTGCCAGCACTCACGGGAGTGGGGATGAGCAGTTCTTC. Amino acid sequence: CASTHGSGDEQFF.

The CDR3 region has the DNA TGTGCCAGCAGAGCCAGACAGGGGAAGGAGACCCAGTACTTC. Translated, it gives CASRARQGKETQYF. This chain links TRBV2 with TRBJ2-5; 8 bases match TRBD1. The germline V gene encodes CDR1 SNHLY and CDR2 FYNNEI. V gave up 6 bases and J gave up 5 bases; unmatched junction bases: 8. This CDR3 spans 14 amino acids.

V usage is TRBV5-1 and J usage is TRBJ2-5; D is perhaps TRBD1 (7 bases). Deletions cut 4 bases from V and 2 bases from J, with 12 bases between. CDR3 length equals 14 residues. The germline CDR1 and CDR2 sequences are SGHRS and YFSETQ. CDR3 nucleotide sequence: TGCGCCAGCAGCCGGGGGACAGCACAAGAGACCCAGTACTTC. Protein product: CASSRGTAQETQYF. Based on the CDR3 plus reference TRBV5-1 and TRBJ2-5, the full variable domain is KAGVTQTPRYLIKTRGQQVTLSCSPISGHRSVSWYQQTPGQGLQFLFEYFSETQRNKGNFPGRFSGRQFSNSRSEMNVSTLELGDSALYLCASSRGTAQETQYFGPGTRLLVL.

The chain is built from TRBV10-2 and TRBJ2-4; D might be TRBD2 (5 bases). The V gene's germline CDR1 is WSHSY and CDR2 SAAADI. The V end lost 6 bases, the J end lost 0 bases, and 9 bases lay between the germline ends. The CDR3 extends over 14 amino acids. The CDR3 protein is CASSVAIAKNIQYF. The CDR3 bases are TGCGCCAGCAGCGTAGCGATAGCCAAAAACATTCAGTACTTC.

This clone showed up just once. For the CDR3, the DNA is TGTGCCATCAGTGAGTCAAGGCGGGAGGGCGCAGATACGCAGTATTTT. This translates into CAISESRREGADTQYF. The rearrangement uses TRBV10-3 and TRBJ2-3; 9 bases map to TRBD2. The germline V gene has CDR1 ENHRY and CDR2 SYGVKD. CDR3 length equals 16 residues. V lost 0 bases, J lost 4 bases, and 5 bases stayed unmatched.

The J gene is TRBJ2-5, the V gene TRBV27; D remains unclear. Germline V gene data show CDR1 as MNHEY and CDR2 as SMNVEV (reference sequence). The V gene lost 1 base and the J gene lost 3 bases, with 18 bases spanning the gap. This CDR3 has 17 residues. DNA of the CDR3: TGTGCCAGCAGTTTATTAGCCCCCTCGGGTCGAAAAGAGACCCAGTACTTC. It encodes CASSLLAPSGRKETQYF.

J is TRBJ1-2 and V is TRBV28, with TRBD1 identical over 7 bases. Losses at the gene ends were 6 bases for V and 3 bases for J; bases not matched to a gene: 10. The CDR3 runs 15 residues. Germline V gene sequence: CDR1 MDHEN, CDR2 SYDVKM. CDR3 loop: CASSVRGQGDYGYTF. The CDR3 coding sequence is TGTGCCAGCAGCGTGAGGGGGCAAGGGGACTATGGCTACACCTTC.

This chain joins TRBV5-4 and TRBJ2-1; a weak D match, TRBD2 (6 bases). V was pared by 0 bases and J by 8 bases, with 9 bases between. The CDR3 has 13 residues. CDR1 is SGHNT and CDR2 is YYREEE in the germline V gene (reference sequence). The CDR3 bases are TGTGCCAGCAGCTTGGCAGCGGGCTATGAGCAGTTCTTC. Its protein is CASSLAAGYEQFF.

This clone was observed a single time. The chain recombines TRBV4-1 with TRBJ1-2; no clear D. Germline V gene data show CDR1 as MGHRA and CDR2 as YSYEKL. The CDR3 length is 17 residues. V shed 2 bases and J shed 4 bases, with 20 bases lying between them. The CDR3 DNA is TGCGCCAGCAGCCAACCTTTAGGCCCCCGAGGAGGCTATGGCTACACCTTC. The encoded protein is CASSQPLGPRGGYGYTF.

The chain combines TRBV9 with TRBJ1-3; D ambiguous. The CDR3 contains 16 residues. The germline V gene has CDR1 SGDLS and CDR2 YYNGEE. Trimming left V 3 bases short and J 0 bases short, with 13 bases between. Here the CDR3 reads CASSASLSFSGNTIYF. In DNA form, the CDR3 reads TGTGCCAGCAGCGCCAGTTTATCCTTCTCTGGAAACACCATATATTTT.

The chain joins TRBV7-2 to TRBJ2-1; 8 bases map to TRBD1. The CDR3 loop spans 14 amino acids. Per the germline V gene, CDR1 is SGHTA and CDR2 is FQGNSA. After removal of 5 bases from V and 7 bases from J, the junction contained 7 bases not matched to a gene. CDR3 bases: TGTGCCAGCAGCCCGAGACAGGGGAAGAATGAGCAGTTCTTC. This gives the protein CASSPRQGKNEQFF. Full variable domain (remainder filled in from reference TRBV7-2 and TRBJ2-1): GAGVSQSPSNKVTEKGKDVELRCDPISGHTALYWYRQSLGQGLEFLIYFQGNSAPDKSGLPSDRFSAERTGGSVSTLTIQRTQQEDSAVYLCASSPRQGKNEQFFGPGTRLTVL.

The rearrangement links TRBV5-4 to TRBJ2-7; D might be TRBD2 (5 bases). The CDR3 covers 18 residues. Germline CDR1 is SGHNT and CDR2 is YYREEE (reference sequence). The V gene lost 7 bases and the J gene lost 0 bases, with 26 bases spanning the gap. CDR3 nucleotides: TGTGCCAGCTCCCCGCCTCGGGTTACGAAAACTAGCTCCTACGAGCAGTACTTC. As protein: CASSPPRVTKTSSYEQYF.

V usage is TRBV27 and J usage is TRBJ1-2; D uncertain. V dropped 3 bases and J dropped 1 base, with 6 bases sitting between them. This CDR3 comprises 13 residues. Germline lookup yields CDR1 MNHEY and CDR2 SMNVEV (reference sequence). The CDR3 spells CASSFRSNYGYTF. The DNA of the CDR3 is TGTGCCAGCAGTTTCCGTAGTAACTATGGCTACACCTTC.

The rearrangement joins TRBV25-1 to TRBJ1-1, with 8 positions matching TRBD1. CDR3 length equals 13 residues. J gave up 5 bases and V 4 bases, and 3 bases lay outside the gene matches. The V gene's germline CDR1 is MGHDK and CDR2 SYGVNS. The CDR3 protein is CASSAQGATEAFF. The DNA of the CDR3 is TGTGCCAGCAGTGCTCAGGGGGCGACTGAAGCTTTCTTT.

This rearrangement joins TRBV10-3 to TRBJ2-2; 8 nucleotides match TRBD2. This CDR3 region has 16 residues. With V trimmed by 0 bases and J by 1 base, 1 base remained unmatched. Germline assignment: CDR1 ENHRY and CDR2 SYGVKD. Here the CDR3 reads CAISESSGGNTGELFF. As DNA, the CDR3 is TGTGCCATCAGTGAGTCGAGCGGGGGGAACACCGGGGAGCTGTTTTTT.

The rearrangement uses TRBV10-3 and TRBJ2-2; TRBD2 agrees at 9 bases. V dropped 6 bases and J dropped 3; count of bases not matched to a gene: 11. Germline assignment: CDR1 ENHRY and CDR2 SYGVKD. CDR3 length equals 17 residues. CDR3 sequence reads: CAIRAPSGGGDTGELFF. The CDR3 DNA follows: TGTGCCATCAGGGCCCCAAGTGGCGGGGGGGACACCGGGGAGCTGTTTTTT.

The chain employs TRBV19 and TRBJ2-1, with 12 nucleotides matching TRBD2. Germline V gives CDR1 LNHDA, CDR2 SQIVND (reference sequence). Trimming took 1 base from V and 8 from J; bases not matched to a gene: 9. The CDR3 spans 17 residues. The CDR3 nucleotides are TGTGCCAGTAGTATAGGACGGCTAGCGGGGGGGTCTGATGAGCAGTTCTTC. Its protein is CASSIGRLAGGSDEQFF.

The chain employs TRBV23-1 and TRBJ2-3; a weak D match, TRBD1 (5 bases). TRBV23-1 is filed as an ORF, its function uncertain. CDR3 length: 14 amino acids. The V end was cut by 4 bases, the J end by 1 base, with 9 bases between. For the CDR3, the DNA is TGCGCCAGCAGTCGGGGCAGACGCACAGATACGCAGTATTTT. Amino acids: CASSRGRRTDTQYF.

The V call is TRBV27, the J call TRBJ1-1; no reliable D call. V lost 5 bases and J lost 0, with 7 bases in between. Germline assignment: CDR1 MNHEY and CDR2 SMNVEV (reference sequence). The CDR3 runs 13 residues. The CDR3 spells CASSTGMNTEAFF. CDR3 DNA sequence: TGTGCCAGCAGTACGGGAATGAACACTGAAGCTTTCTTT.

The CDR3 region is CASGEQGTGANVLTF. The CDR3 coding sequence is TGTGCCAGCGGAGAACAGGGTACTGGGGCCAACGTCCTGACTTTC. The V gene is TRBV2, the J gene TRBJ2-6; possibly TRBD1 for D (6 bases). Germline V lookup: CDR1 SNHLY, CDR2 FYNNEI. The V end was cut by 8 bases, the J end by 2 bases, with 13 bases between. There are 15 residues in the CDR3.

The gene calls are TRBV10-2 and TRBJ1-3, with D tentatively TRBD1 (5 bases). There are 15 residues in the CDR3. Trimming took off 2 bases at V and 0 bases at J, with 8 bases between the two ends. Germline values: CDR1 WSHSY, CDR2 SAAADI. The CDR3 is CASSEGHLSGNTIYF. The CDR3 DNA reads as TGCGCCAGCAGTGAGGGACACCTCTCTGGAAACACCATATATTTT.